These T cell receptor beta chains were read from a single sample in a study of blood T cell repertoires in COVID-19. Clones were read by immunoSEQ multiplex PCR, and TCRdb kept only the in-frame ones, dropping some. The table has 50,000 to 65,000 clones, roughly 72% seen once. The sequencing sample was made of peripheral blood. Every receptor here comes from a woman in her seventies with COVID-19, enrolled during active disease. The CDR3 runs from the conserved cysteine through the conserved F or W. D genes are given only for firm matches. Clone sizes are given selectively: once, few, many, or a class where the clone is expanded.

TRBD1	NA	TRBV18	TRBJ1-6	TGTGCCAGCTCTAAGGACAGGGAATTCTCACCCCTCCACTTT	CASSKDREFSPLHF
TRBD1	NA	TRBV15	TRBJ2-7	TGTGCCACCAGCAGGATCGGGACAGCCGAGCAGTACTTC	CATSRIGTAEQYF
TRBD1	NA	TRBV2	TRBJ1-4	TGTGCCAGCAACTCGGACAGGGAGGTAATAGCGCTGTTTTTT	CASNSDREVIALFF
TRBD2	NA	TRBV11-1	TRBJ2-3	TGTGCCAGCGCCCTGGGGGCGGGAGGCCACACAGATACGCAGTATTTT	CASALGAGGHTDTQYF
NA	NA	TRBV19	TRBJ2-4	TGTGCCAGTAGTAACAGAAACATTCAGTACTTC	CASSNRNIQYF
NA	NA	TRBV12-5	TRBJ1-6	TGTGCTAGTGGTTTGGTACAGGGCTCACCCCTCCACTTT	CASGLVQGSPLHF
NA	NA	TRBV29-1	TRBJ2-7	TGCAGCGTTATGGGGAGGCCCTACGAGCAGTACTTC	CSVMGRPYEQYF
NA	NA	TRBV5-1	TRBJ1-1	TGCGCCAGCAGCAGAACCCAGGGTGGGATTATCACTGAAGCTTTCTTT	CASSRTQGGIITEAFF
TRBD2	NA	TRBV19	TRBJ2-3	TGTGCCAGCACCCCGGGTAGCGGGATTTACACAGATACGCAGTATTTT	CASTPGSGIYTDTQYF
NA	NA	TRBV29-1	TRBJ1-1	TGCAGCGCGACCCCCAGGGTGAACACTGAAGCTTTCTTT	CSATPRVNTEAFF
TRBD1	NA	TRBV7-2	TRBJ2-7	TGTGCCAGCAGCTGGACAGGGATGGGGGAGCAGTACTTC	CASSWTGMGEQYF
TRBD1	NA	TRBV7-2	TRBJ2-2	TGTGCCAGCAGCTTAACAGGGGGCGGCGGGGAGCTGTTTTTT	CASSLTGGGGELFF
TRBD1	few	TRBV13	TRBJ2-7	TGTGCCAGCAGCCTATCGGGACAGGGACTCCACGAGCAGTACTTC	CASSLSGQGLHEQYF
NA	NA	TRBV11-1	TRBJ1-5	TGTGCCAGCAGCCCGGGGATCAATCAGCCCCAGCATTTT	CASSPGINQPQHF
TRBD2	NA	TRBV5-6	TRBJ2-5	TGTGCCAGCAGCTCCGAGACTAGCGGGGGGTCGGAGACCCAGTACTTC	CASSSETSGGSETQYF
TRBD1	NA	TRBV2	TRBJ1-2	TGTGCCAGCAACCTGGGGACAGTGGAGAGCTACACCTTC	CASNLGTVESYTF
TRBD1	NA	TRBV19	TRBJ1-5	TGTGCCAGTAGTATAGGTGGGACAGGGGGAACTCAGCCCCAGCATTTT	CASSIGGTGGTQPQHF
TRBD2	NA	TRBV3-1/TRBV3-2	TRBJ2-3	TGTGCCAGCAGCCAAGCCCCCGGACTAGCGGGGGGCTCCAGCACAGATACGCAGTATTTT	CASSQAPGLAGGSSTDTQYF
TRBD2	NA	TRBV5-4	TRBJ2-7	TGTGCCAGCAGCTTGGGGGTCGGGGGGAGCCCCTACGAGCAGTACTTC	CASSLGVGGSPYEQYF
NA	once	TRBV2	TRBJ1-1	TGTGCCAGCAGTAGGAGTCTACTTGAAGCTTTCTTT	CASSRSLLEAFF
TRBD1	NA	TRBV25-1	TRBJ2-2	TGTGCCAGCACACAGGGGGCCAACACCGGGGAGCTGTTTTTT	CASTQGANTGELFF
NA	once	TRBV2	TRBJ2-3	TGTGCCAGCACCCAGCAGGTAGATACGCAGTATTTT	CASTQQVDTQYF
NA	few	TRBV7-2	TRBJ2-2	TGTGCCAGCAGCCGGGAGCGTACCGGGGAGCTGTTTTTT	CASSRERTGELFF
NA	NA	TRBV12-5	TRBJ1-2	TGTGCTAGTGGTACGGGAGTAAACTATGGCTACACCTTC	CASGTGVNYGYTF
TRBD2	few	TRBV10-3	TRBJ2-2	TGTGCCATCAGTGCCGGGACTAGCGACACCGGGGAGCTGTTTTTT	CAISAGTSDTGELFF
NA	NA	TRBV10-3	TRBJ2-5	TGTGCCATCAAGGCGGGACCGGCGCAAGAGACCCAGTACTTC	CAIKAGPAQETQYF
NA	NA	TRBV19	TRBJ1-5	TGTGCCAGTAGTATTAGGGGATCTGGCAATCAGCCCCAGCATTTT	CASSIRGSGNQPQHF
TRBD1	NA	TRBV7-2	TRBJ1-1	TGTGCCAGCAGCGTACGGGCCGGGACAGGGGTTGAAGCTTTCTTT	CASSVRAGTGVEAFF